This T cell receptor (beta chain) was identified in a study of CD8 T cells in ankylosing spondylitis (dated by TCRdb to the late 2010s). In terms of the full investigation: To find TCR variants linked to disease, the study profiled T cell receptor beta repertoires in ankylosing spondylitis patients and healthy donors. In total, the full study cohort was made up of about 110 healthy donors and approximately 27 ankylosing spondylitis patients. Samples of peripheral blood were taken, and for ankylosing spondylitis patients, synovial fluid was collected as well.

Reads for this sample came from an Illumina HiSeq 2500. TCR beta libraries were prepared by quantitative 5'-RACE with molecular barcodes. As for the original processing: A new computational method, built on a probabilistic model of VDJ rearrangement, was used to identify disease-linked TCR variants. The public reads were reprocessed in TCRdb via fastp at Q25 and MiXCR, keeping in-frame beta chains. Rows are unified per CDR3 protein, each entry keeping the most common DNA and genes. The V and J calls were determined by TCRdb, not by the authors. The sample has under 250,000 distinct CDR3 sequences on record, 8% to 9% of them singletons. The top ten clones comprise more than 4.5% of the sample. Study-wide conclusions, independent of this receptor: Blood from ankylosing spondylitis patients appeared to be characterized by a TCR beta motif composed of under ten highly homologous amino acid variants. Significant enrichment of the disease-linked clones was reported in matched synovial fluid samples from ankylosing spondylitis patients. Some of the motif variants had been reported before in the synovial fluid and blood of reactive arthritis patients, a finding that suggests common disease-initiation mechanisms. In peripheral blood, the disease-linked clones were found at relatively low frequencies and had a CD8+ phenotype.

This clonotype has a count of ten or more. It has no known antigen specificity. No base-level quality is on record; no much larger clone is a single base apart. There are 15 amino acids in the CDR3, from cysteine to phenylalanine inclusive. The DNA shown is the 45-base CDR3, in frame from base 1. Trimming at the junction amounts to 7 bases on V and 7 bases on J, and the germline ends lie 20 bases apart. The sample taken for sequencing was blood, either unsorted or a sorted T cell fraction (not recorded which). This TCR was recovered from a female donor with ankylosing spondylitis or in good health (not recorded which). The chain couples TRBV12-3 or TRBV12-4 to TRBJ2-4; the D segment might be TRBD1 or TRBD2, since each matches 5 bases. The CDR3 reads as follows: CASTAERDRKNIQYF. The nucleotide sequence reads TGTGCCAGCACCGCGGAGAGGGACCGCAAGAACATTCAGTACTTC.